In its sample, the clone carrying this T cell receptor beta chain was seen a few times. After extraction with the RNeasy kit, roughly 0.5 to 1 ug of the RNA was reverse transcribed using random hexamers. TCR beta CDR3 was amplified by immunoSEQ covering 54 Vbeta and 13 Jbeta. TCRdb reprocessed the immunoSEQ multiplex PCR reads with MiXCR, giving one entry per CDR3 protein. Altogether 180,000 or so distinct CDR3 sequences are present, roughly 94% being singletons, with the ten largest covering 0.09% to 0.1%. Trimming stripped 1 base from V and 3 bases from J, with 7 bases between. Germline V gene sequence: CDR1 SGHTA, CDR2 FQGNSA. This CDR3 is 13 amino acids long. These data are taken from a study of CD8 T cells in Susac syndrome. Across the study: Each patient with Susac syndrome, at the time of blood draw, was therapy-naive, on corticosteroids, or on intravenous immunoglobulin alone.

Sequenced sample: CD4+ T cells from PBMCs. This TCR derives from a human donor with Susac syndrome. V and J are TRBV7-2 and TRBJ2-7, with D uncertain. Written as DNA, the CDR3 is TGTGCCAGCAGCTTAGGCTACAGCTACGAGCAGTACTTC. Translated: CASSLGYSYEQYF.